A single sample gave rise to the 18 T cell receptor beta chains below, sequenced in a study of blood T cell repertoires in COVID-19. The method was immunoSEQ multiplex PCR; TCRdb's version includes in-frame clones alone and lacks a portion of them. The data hold some 62,000 clones, with roughly 80% observed a single time. The specimen sequenced was peripheral blood. The receptors shown here come from a man between 60 and 70 years old with acute or convalescent COVID-19.

This chain's CDR3 is CASSQTGRLEAFF. CDR3 sequence (DNA): TGTGCCAGCAGCCAAACAGGGCGGCTCGAAGCTTTCTTT. The chain combines TRBV7-8 with TRBJ1-1, with D maybe TRBD1 (6 bases). The CDR3 loop spans 13 amino acids. CDR1 SGHVS and CDR2 FQNEAQ come from the germline V gene. Trimming took 5 bases from V and 8 from J, leaving 15 bases between them.

V usage is TRBV2 and J usage is TRBJ2-1, with D possibly TRBD2 on 5 matching bases. CDR1 is SNHLY and CDR2 is FYNNEI in the germline V gene. The CDR3 has 12 amino acids. V lost 7 bases and J 8 bases, leaving 12 bases between the germline ends. DNA of the CDR3: TGTGCCAGCATTGGGAGATTCGATGAGCAGTTCTTC. This gives the protein CASIGRFDEQFF. The whole variable domain, filled in from reference TRBV2 and TRBJ2-1, reads EPEVTQTPSHQVTQMGQEVILRCVPISNHLYFYWYRQILGQKVEFLVSFYNNEISEKSEIFDDQFSVERPDGSNFTLKIRSTKLEDSAMYFCASIGRFDEQFFGPGTRLTVL.

The chain is built from TRBV6-5 and TRBJ1-1; D not certain. The CDR3 consists of 14 residues. Germline lookup yields CDR1 MNHEY and CDR2 SVGAGI. Trimming cost V 2 bases and J 2 bases, with 9 bases left between them. The CDR3 DNA reads as TGTGCCAGCAGTTACGCCAGTTTCAACACTGAAGCTTTCTTT. It encodes CASSYASFNTEAFF.

The chain links TRBV7-8 to TRBJ2-3; 11 bases map to TRBD2. This CDR3 is built from 19 residues. The V segment lost 1 base and the J segment 1 base; nucleotides outside the gene matches: 10. Per the germline V gene, CDR1 is SGHVS and CDR2 is FQNEAQ. Here the CDR3 DNA reads TGTGCCAGCAGCTTAGTTGGTCTAGCGGGAGGCCTACGCACAGATACGCAGTATTTT. It encodes CASSLVGLAGGLRTDTQYF. The full variable domain, completed using reference TRBV7-8 and TRBJ2-3, is GAGVSQSPRYKVAKRGQDVALRCDPISGHVSLFWYQQALGQGPEFLTYFQNEAQLDKSGLPSDRFFAERPEGSVSTLKIQRTQQEDSAVYLCASSLVGLAGGLRTDTQYFGPGTRLTVL.

This chain uses TRBV19 with TRBJ2-1, with 9 bases lining up with TRBD1. Germline lookup yields CDR1 LNHDA and CDR2 SQIVND (reference sequence). CDR3 length: 16 residues. Trimming at V came to 3 bases and at J to 4 bases, leaving 7 bases not matched to a gene. Here the CDR3 reads CASSIPGQGQYNEQFF. In nucleotides, the CDR3 is TGTGCCAGTAGTATTCCTGGACAGGGGCAATACAATGAGCAGTTCTTC.

This clone turned up a few times. V usage is TRBV28 and J usage is TRBJ1-1; D is unresolved. This CDR3 is 16 amino acids long. In germline, CDR1 is MDHEN, CDR2 SYDVKM. The V end was cut by 6 bases, the J end by 3 bases, with 20 bases between. The CDR3 nucleotides read TGTGCCAGCAGCCCCCTAATGGCCGGGGAGTACACTGAAGCTTTCTTT. This encodes CASSPLMAGEYTEAFF.

The V call is TRBV5-4, the J call TRBJ2-7, with 8 bases aligning to TRBD1. J gave up 7 bases and V 3 bases, and 9 bases lay outside the gene matches. From germline, CDR1 is SGHNT and CDR2 YYREEE (reference sequence). The CDR3 extends over 14 amino acids. CDR3 sequence reads: CASSSGQGKREQYF. CDR3 in DNA: TGTGCCAGCAGCTCAGGACAGGGAAAACGGGAGCAGTACTTC. The full variable domain, its missing parts supplied by reference TRBV5-4 and TRBJ2-7, is ETGVTQSPTHLIKTRGQQVTLRCSSQSGHNTVSWYQQALGQGPQFIFQYYREEENGRGNFPPRFSGLQFPNYSSELNVNALELDDSALYLCASSSGQGKREQYFGPGTRLTVT.

The genes are TRBV6-1 and TRBJ2-1; 7 bases are shared with TRBD2. Per germline, CDR1 MNHNS and CDR2 SASEGT. The length of the CDR3 is 17 residues. Trimming cost V 0 bases and J 9 bases; bases outside gene matches: 14. CDR3 sequence reads: CASSEASWASGTGEQFF. The CDR3, as DNA: TGTGCCAGCAGTGAAGCATCCTGGGCTAGCGGAACGGGTGAGCAGTTCTTC.

This rearrangement joins TRBV5-1 to TRBJ1-2, with 10 bases identical to TRBD1. The germline V gene encodes CDR1 SGHRS and CDR2 YFSETQ. The CDR3 covers 14 residues. V trimming: 3 bases; J trimming: 6 bases; junction bases outside the gene matches: 5. CDR3 protein: CASSWDRGRDGYTF. CDR3 sequence (DNA): TGCGCCAGCAGCTGGGACAGGGGTAGGGATGGCTACACCTTC.

This clone was detected a few times. This chain links TRBV7-8 with TRBJ1-2; 7 bases line up with TRBD1. With V trimmed by 3 bases and J by 2 bases, 3 bases remained unmatched. The length of the CDR3 is 14 residues. Germline V lookup: CDR1 SGHVS, CDR2 FQNEAQ. CDR3 coding DNA: TGTGCCAGCAGCTTCCAGGGGGACAACTATGGCTACACCTTC. This sequence encodes CASSFQGDNYGYTF.

The chain has TRBV16 and TRBJ1-2; tentative D call: TRBD1 (5 bases). V was cut by 4 bases and J by 1 base, with 7 bases left in between. The CDR3 loop spans 13 amino acids. CDR1 and CDR2 from the germline V gene are KGHSY and FQNENV. CDR3 in DNA: TGTGCCAGCAGCCCCCAGGGTAACTATGGCTACACCTTC. This translates into CASSPQGNYGYTF.

This sequence joins TRBV28 and TRBJ1-3, with 9 positions matching TRBD1. Germline lookup yields CDR1 MDHEN and CDR2 SYDVKM. The CDR3 runs 15 residues. V shed 5 bases and J 8 bases; nucleotides not matched to a gene: 10. For the CDR3, the DNA is TGTGCCAGCAGTGAACCCACAGGGGGCTGGGACACCATATATTTT. It is translated as CASSEPTGGWDTIYF.

The rearrangement uses TRBV5-3 and TRBJ1-2; TRBD1 is a possible D gene (5 bases). TRBV5-3 is an ORF, and what it does is uncertain. The CDR3 is made up of 14 amino acids. V dropped 4 bases and J dropped 0 bases, with 10 bases sitting between them. CDR3 region: CARSTRVPNYGYTF. Here the CDR3 DNA reads TGTGCCAGAAGCACCAGGGTCCCTAACTATGGCTACACCTTC.

CDR3 region: CASSYSLAGFSEAFF. Here the CDR3 DNA reads TGTGCCAGCAGTTACTCTCTAGCGGGGTTCTCTGAAGCTTTCTTT. This chain joins TRBV6-6 and TRBJ1-1, with D uncertain. Germline CDR1 MNHNY, CDR2 SVGAGI (reference sequence). The CDR3 has 15 amino acids. Trimming left V 0 bases short and J 6 bases short, with 14 bases between.

This clone was found once. The rearrangement uses TRBV2 and TRBJ1-6; 9 bases are a match to TRBD1. The V gene's germline CDR1 is SNHLY and CDR2 FYNNEI. Trimming cost V 4 bases and J 13 bases; bases outside gene matches: 8. The CDR3 is 14 amino acids. CDR3 sequence (DNA): TGTGCCAGCAGTGCGCAACAGGGGGCGTTCCCCCTCCACTTT. Encoded protein: CASSAQQGAFPLHF.

This chain connects TRBV2 to TRBJ1-1, with D maybe TRBD1 (5 bases). Between the trimmed V and J ends, which lost 10 bases and 1 base, there was a span of 13 bases. Germline loops: CDR1 SNHLY, CDR2 FYNNEI. This CDR3 contains 13 residues. The CDR3 sequence is CATRRQPNTEAFF. CDR3 sequence (DNA): TGTGCCACGCGACGACAGCCGAACACTGAAGCTTTCTTT.

The chain has TRBV18 and TRBJ1-1, with D possibly matching TRBD1 (6 bases). V shed 4 bases and J shed 6 bases, with 18 bases lying between them. This CDR3 region has 15 residues. Germline V gene data show CDR1 as KGHSH and CDR2 as LQKENI. CDR3 nucleotide sequence: TGTGCCAGCTCACGAAGCCAGGGGCCCCACGCTGAAGCTTTCTTT. It encodes CASSRSQGPHAEAFF.

V usage is TRBV7-9 and J usage is TRBJ2-5, with D uncertain. The germline V and J ends were trimmed by 1 base and 2 bases, with 8 bases remaining between them. The V gene's germline CDR1 is SEHNR and CDR2 FQNEAQ (reference sequence). CDR3 length equals 14 residues. CDR3 DNA sequence: TGTGCCAGCAGCTTAGGACTTTCGCAAGAGACCCAGTACTTC. Translated: CASSLGLSQETQYF.